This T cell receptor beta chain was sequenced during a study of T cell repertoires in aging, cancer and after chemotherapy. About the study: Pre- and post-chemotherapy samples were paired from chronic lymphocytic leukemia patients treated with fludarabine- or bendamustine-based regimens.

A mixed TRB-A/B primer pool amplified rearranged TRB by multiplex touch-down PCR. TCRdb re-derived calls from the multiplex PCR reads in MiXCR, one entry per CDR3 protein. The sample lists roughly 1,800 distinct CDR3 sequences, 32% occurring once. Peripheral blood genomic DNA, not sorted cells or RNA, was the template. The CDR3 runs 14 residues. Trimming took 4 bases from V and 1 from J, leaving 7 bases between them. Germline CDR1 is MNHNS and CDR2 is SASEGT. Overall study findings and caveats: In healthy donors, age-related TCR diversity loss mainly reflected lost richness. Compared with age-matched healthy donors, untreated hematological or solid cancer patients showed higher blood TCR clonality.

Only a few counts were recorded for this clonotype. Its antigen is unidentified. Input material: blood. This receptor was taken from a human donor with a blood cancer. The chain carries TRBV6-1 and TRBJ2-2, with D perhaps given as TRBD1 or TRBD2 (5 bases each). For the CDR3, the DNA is TGTGCCAGCAGTGCGGGACGGAACACCGGGGAGCTGTTTTTT. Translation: CASSAGRNTGELFF.